This T cell receptor (beta chain) was recovered during a study of blood T cell repertoires in COVID-19. About the research overall: Material from acute and convalescent COVID-19 was sourced from the United States, Italy and Spain. From T cells, B-cell-depleted T cells, or PBMCs came the material, which was cDNA or gDNA.

Deletions cut 7 bases from V and 8 bases from J, with 12 bases between. This CDR3 spans 11 amino acids. Per the germline V gene, CDR1 is SQVTM and CDR2 is ANQGSEA. How the authors handled the data: Estimation of nucleated cell counts relied on the amplification of reference gene primers. Libraries were prepared by immunoSEQ multiplex PCR; TCRdb keeps only in-frame clonotypes and omits some of them. That table supplies the V and J calls and clone size; D and trimming were determined from the DNA. The repertoire has about 160,000 clones, 80% to 90% of them found once; the top ten carry approximately 6.5%.

This clonotype was obtained from an elderly man with acute or convalescent COVID-19. Material: peripheral blood. V is TRBV29-1 and J is TRBJ2-1; D might be TRBD2 (6 bases). CDR3 coding DNA: TGCAGCGCTACTAGCACCGATGAGCAGTTCTTC. Amino acids: CSATSTDEQFF.